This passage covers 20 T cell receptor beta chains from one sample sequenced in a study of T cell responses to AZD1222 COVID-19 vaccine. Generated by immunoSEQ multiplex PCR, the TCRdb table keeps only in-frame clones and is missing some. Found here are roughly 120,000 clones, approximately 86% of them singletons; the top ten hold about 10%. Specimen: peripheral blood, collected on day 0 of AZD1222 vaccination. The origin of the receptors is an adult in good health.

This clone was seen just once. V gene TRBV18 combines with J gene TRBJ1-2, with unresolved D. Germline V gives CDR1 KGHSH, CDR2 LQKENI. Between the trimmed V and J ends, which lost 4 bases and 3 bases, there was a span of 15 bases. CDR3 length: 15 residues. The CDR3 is CASSRTELYYYGYTF. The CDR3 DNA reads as TGTGCCAGCTCACGGACGGAGCTCTATTACTATGGCTACACCTTC.

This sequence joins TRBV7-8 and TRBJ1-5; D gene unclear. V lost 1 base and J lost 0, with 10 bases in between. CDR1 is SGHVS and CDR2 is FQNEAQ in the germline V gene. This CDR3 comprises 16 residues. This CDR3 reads CASSLERSYSNQPQHF. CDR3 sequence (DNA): TGTGCCAGCAGCTTAGAACGGAGCTATAGCAATCAGCCCCAGCATTTT.

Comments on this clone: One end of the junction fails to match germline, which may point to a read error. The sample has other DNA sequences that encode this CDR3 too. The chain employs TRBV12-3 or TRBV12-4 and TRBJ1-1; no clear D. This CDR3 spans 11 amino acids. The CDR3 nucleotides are TGTGCCAGCAGTTTGAAGACTGAAGCTTTCTTT. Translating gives CASSLKTEAFF.

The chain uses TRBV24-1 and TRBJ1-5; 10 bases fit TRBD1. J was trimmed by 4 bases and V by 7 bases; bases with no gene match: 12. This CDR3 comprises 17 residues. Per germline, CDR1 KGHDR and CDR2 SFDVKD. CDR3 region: CATRSYSTGGLNQPQHF. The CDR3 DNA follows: TGTGCCACCAGGTCCTATTCGACAGGGGGCTTGAATCAGCCCCAGCATTTT.

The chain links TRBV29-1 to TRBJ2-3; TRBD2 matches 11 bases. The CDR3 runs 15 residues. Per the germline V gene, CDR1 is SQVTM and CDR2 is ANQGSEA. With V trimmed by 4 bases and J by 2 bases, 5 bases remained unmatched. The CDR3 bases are TGCAGCGTTGCGACTAGCGGGGCGTTCACAGATACGCAGTATTTT. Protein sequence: CSVATSGAFTDTQYF.

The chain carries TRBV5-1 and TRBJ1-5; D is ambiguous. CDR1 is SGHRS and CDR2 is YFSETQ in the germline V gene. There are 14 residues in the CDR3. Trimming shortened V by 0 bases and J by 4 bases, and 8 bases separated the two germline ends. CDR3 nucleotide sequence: TGCGCCAGCAGCTTGGAGTCGGGAAATCAGCCCCAGCATTTT. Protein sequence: CASSLESGNQPQHF.

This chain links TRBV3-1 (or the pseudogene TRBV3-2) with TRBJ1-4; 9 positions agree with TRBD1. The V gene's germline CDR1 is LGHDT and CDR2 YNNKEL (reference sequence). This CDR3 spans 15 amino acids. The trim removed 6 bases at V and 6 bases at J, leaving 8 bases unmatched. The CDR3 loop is CASRGRDRVDEKLFF. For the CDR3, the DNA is TGTGCCAGCAGGGGGAGGGACAGGGTTGATGAAAAACTGTTTTTT.

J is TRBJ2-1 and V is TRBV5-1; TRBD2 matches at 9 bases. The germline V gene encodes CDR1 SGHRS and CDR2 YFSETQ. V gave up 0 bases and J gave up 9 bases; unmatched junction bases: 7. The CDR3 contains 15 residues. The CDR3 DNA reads TGCGCCAGCAGCTTGGTGGCGGGGGGGCCTAGTGAGCAGTTCTTC. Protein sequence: CASSLVAGGPSEQFF.

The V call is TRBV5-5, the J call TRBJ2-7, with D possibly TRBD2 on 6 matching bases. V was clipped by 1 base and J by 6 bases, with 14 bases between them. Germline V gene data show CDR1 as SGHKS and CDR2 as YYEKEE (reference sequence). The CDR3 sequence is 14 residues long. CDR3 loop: CASSLQLAGSEQYF. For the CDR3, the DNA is TGTGCCAGCAGCTTGCAGTTGGCGGGGAGCGAGCAGTACTTC.

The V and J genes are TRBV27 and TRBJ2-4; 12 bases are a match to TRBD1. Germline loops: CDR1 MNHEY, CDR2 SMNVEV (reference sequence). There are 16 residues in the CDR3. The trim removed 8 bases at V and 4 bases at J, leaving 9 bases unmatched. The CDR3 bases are TGTGCCAGCCCGGGACAGGGGGCCAGGGTGAAAAACATTCAGTACTTC. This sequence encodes CASPGQGARVKNIQYF.

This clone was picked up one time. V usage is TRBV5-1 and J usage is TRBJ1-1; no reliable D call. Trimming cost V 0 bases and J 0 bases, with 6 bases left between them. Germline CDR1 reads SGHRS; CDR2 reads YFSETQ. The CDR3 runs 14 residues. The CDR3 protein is CASSLDPVNTEAFF. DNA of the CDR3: TGCGCCAGCAGCTTGGACCCAGTGAACACTGAAGCTTTCTTT.

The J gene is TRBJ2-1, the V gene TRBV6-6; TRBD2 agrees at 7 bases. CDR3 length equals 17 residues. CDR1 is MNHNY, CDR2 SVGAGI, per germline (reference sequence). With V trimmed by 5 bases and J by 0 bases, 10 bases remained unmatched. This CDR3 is CASSPTAAGSSYNEQFF. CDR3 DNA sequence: TGTGCCAGCAGTCCGACTGCAGCGGGGAGCTCCTACAATGAGCAGTTCTTC.

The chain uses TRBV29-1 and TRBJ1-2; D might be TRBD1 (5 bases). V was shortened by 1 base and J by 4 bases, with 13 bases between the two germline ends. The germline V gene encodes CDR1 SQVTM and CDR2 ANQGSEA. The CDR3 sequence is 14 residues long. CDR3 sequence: CSVEGDLMGYGYTF. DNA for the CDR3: TGCAGCGTTGAAGGGGACCTAATGGGCTATGGCTACACCTTC.

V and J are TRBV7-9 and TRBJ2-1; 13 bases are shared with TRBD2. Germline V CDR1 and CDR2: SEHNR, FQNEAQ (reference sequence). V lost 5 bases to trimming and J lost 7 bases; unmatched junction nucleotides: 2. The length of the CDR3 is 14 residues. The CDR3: CASSELAGGNEQFF. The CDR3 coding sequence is TGTGCCAGCAGCGAACTAGCGGGGGGGAATGAGCAGTTCTTC.

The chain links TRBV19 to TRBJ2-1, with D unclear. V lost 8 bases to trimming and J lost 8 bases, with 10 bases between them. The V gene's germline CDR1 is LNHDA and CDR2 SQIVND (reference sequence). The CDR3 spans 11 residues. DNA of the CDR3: TGTGCCAGTTCCTTATTCGATGAGCAGTTCTTC. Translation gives CASSLFDEQFF.

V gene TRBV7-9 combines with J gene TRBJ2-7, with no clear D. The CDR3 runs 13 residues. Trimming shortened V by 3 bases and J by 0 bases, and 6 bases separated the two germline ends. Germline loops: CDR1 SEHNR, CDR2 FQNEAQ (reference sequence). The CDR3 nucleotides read TGTGCCAGCAGCTTTTTAAACTCCTACGAGCAGTACTTC. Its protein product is CASSFLNSYEQYF.

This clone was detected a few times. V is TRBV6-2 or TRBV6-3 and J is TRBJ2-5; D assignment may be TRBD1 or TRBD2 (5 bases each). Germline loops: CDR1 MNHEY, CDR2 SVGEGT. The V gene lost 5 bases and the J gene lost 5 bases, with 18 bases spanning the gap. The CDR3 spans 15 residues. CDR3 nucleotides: TGTGCCAGCAGTCCCCCGGGACGGTGGGGGGAGACCCAGTACTTC. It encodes CASSPPGRWGETQYF.

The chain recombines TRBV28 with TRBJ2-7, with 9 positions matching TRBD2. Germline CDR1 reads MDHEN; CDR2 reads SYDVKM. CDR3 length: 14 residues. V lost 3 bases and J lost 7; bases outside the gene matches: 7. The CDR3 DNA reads TGTGCCAGCAGTTTCGCGGGGGGGCCTGGGGAGCAGTACTTC. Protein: CASSFAGGPGEQYF.

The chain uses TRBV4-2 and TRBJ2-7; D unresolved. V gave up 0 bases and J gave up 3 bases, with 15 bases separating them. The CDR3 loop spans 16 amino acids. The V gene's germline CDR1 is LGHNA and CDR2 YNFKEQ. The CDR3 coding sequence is TGTGCCAGCAGCCAAGACCAGGACCGCCTCTTCTACGAGCAGTACTTC. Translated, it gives CASSQDQDRLFYEQYF.

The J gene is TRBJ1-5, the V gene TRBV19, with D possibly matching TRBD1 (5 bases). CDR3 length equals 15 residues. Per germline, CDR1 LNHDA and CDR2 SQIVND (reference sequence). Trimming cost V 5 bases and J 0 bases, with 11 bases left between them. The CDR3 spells CASSRDSYSNQPQHF. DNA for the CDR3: TGTGCCAGTAGTCGAGACAGCTATAGCAATCAGCCCCAGCATTTT.